This entry lists 20 T cell receptor beta chains sequenced from one sample in a study of technical replicates of blood from a few donors. TCRdb keeps only in-frame clones here, not all; method: immunoSEQ multiplex PCR. The sample shows about 75,000 clones, 91% of them seen only once. The material sequenced was T cells isolated from PBMCs. Receptor source: a human donor in good health. Some clones in this sample may be carry-over from other donors' samples.

This clone was detected once. The chain couples TRBV27 to TRBJ1-1, with 8 bases identical to TRBD1. V dropped 4 bases and J dropped 3; count of bases not matched to a gene: 7. In germline, CDR1 is MNHEY, CDR2 SMNVEV (reference sequence). CDR3 length equals 15 residues. CDR3 nucleotide sequence: TGTGCCAGCAGTTGGCGACAGGGGATGTACACTGAAGCTTTCTTT. Translated, it gives CASSWRQGMYTEAFF.

This clone was detected only once. The chain uses TRBV30 and TRBJ1-4; D unclear. Germline V gene sequence: CDR1 GTSNPN, CDR2 SVGIG (reference sequence). This CDR3 is 13 amino acids long. V dropped 2 bases and J dropped 8 bases, with 12 bases sitting between them. CDR3 in amino acids: CAWSRGSVEKLFF. For the CDR3, the DNA is TGTGCCTGGAGTAGAGGGTCGGTCGAAAAACTGTTTTTT.

The chain uses TRBV5-1 and TRBJ2-7; 8 bases align to TRBD1. V was pared by 4 bases and J by 5 bases, with 8 bases of the junction left unmatched. The CDR3 covers 14 residues. Germline CDR1 reads SGHRS; CDR2 reads YFSETQ. This CDR3 reads CASSRGQVADEQYF. The CDR3 coding sequence is TGCGCCAGCAGCCGGGGACAGGTTGCCGACGAGCAGTACTTC.

This chain links TRBV30 with TRBJ2-3; D is undetermined. The V and J ends lost 1 base and 2 bases respectively, with 4 bases between them. The CDR3 sequence is 12 residues long. Germline values: CDR1 GTSNPN, CDR2 SVGIG (reference sequence). As DNA, the CDR3 is TGTGCCTGGAGTGAGCTCACAGATACGCAGTATTTT. As protein: CAWSELTDTQYF.

The rearrangement links TRBV28 to TRBJ2-7, with D possibly matching TRBD1 (6 bases). The CDR3 is made up of 17 amino acids. Trimming took 2 bases from V and 1 from J, leaving 18 bases between them. Germline V gene lookup returns CDR1 MDHEN and CDR2 SYDVKM. The CDR3, as DNA: TGTGCCAGCAGTTTAATCTTGGGCCAAGGACAGTCCTACGAGCAGTACTTC. The encoded protein is CASSLILGQGQSYEQYF.

This clone was found once. This chain links TRBV7-2 with TRBJ1-2; 7 nucleotides align to TRBD1. Germline values: CDR1 SGHTA, CDR2 FQGNSA. The CDR3 covers 13 residues. The V segment lost 4 bases and the J segment 2 bases; nucleotides outside the gene matches: 1. As DNA, the CDR3 is TGTGCCAGCAGCTCGGGACAGAACTATGGCTACACCTTC. Translated, it gives CASSSGQNYGYTF.

The chain has TRBV7-8 and TRBJ1-3; 7 nucleotides agree with TRBD1. The CDR3 spans 18 residues. Germline V gene data show CDR1 as SGHVS and CDR2 as FQNEAQ. Trimming at V came to 2 bases and at J to 0 bases, leaving 10 bases not matched to a gene. The DNA for the CDR3 is TGTGCCAGCAGCTTATATCGGGACAGCTTTTCCTCTGGAAACACCATATATTTT. Its protein product is CASSLYRDSFSSGNTIYF.

The chain uses TRBV4-1 and TRBJ1-2; TRBD1 matches 10 bases. The CDR3 length is 14 residues. The junction had 6 bases not matched to a gene; V was cut back by 6 bases and J by 5 bases. Germline-derived CDR1 and CDR2 are MGHRA and YSYEKL. CDR3 sequence reads: CASRPPGQGYGYTF. The CDR3 DNA follows: TGCGCCAGCAGGCCTCCGGGACAGGGGTATGGCTACACCTTC.

The chain has TRBV19 and TRBJ1-2; no reliable D call. CDR1 and CDR2 from the germline V gene are LNHDA and SQIVND (reference sequence). V was shortened by 3 bases and J by 8 bases, with 13 bases between the two germline ends. The CDR3 totals 13 residues. DNA for the CDR3: TGTGCCAGTAGTATGACTGGACTCCTGGGCTACACCTTC. Amino acids: CASSMTGLLGYTF.

This clone was observed a few times. The rearrangement joins TRBV9 to TRBJ2-7; 8 bases are a match to TRBD2. The CDR3 has 15 residues. From germline, CDR1 is SGDLS and CDR2 YYNGEE. Trimming took 0 bases from V and 6 from J; bases not matched to a gene: 8. In nucleotides, the CDR3 is TGTGCCAGCAGCGTAGGGTTGCGGGGGGATGGCGAGCAGTACTTC. Its protein product is CASSVGLRGDGEQYF.

The chain combines TRBV7-8 with TRBJ2-3; 7 nucleotides agree with TRBD1. Germline-derived CDR1 and CDR2 are SGHVS and FQNEAQ. The CDR3 consists of 16 residues. V was pared by 4 bases and J by 5 bases, with 12 bases of the junction left unmatched. CDR3 protein: CASSSTETGWEDTQYF. The DNA for the CDR3 is TGTGCCAGCAGCTCCACTGAGACAGGGTGGGAAGATACGCAGTATTTT.

This rearrangement joins TRBV29-1 to TRBJ2-1; TRBD2 aligns across 7 bases. This CDR3 spans 13 amino acids. The trim removed 2 bases at V and 5 bases at J, leaving 3 bases unmatched. The germline V gene encodes CDR1 SQVTM and CDR2 ANQGSEA. This CDR3 reads CSVELAVNNEQFF. CDR3 in DNA: TGCAGCGTTGAACTAGCGGTAAACAATGAGCAGTTCTTC.

This clone was counted a single time. The chain couples TRBV11-2 to TRBJ2-7; 10 bases align to TRBD1. V lost 7 bases and J lost 3; bases outside the gene matches: 9. CDR1 is SGHAT and CDR2 is FQNNGV in the germline V gene. This CDR3 is 15 amino acids long. CDR3 DNA: TGTGCCAGCAAGAGACAGGGGGCGAGGGTCTACGAGCAGTACTTC. Translating gives CASKRQGARVYEQYF.

The chain couples TRBV29-1 to TRBJ2-2, with D possibly TRBD2 on 6 matching bases. Germline CDR1 reads SQVTM; CDR2 reads ANQGSEA. CDR3 length equals 13 residues. This CDR3 is CRVFRRESGELFF. The CDR3 region has the DNA TGCAGAGTTTTCAGGAGGGAGTCCGGGGAGCTGTTTTTT.

The chain is built from TRBV19 and TRBJ2-7; D is undetermined. V lost 4 bases and J 5 bases, leaving 6 bases between the germline ends. The germline CDR1 and CDR2 sequences are LNHDA and SQIVND (reference sequence). The CDR3 loop spans 11 amino acids. CDR3 in amino acids: CASSRADEQYF. The CDR3, as DNA: TGTGCCAGTAGTAGGGCCGACGAGCAGTACTTC.

The chain joins TRBV18 to TRBJ2-3, with D perhaps matching TRBD1 (6 bases). Looked up from germline, CDR1 is KGHSH and CDR2 is LQKENI. This CDR3 comprises 15 residues. V gave up 3 bases and J gave up 0 bases, with 10 bases separating them. CDR3 DNA: TGTGCCAGCTCACCCACAGGGTATAGCACAGATACGCAGTATTTT. Protein: CASSPTGYSTDTQYF.

The chain carries TRBV5-4 and TRBJ1-2, with 8 nucleotides matching TRBD1. The CDR3 runs to 16 residues. Unmatched junction bases numbered 14, after V lost 3 bases and J lost 7 bases. In germline, CDR1 is SGHNT, CDR2 YYREEE (reference sequence). This CDR3 is CASSWGQVEGWSGYTF. The CDR3 region has the DNA TGTGCCAGCAGCTGGGGACAGGTTGAGGGTTGGAGTGGCTACACCTTC.

This chain's CDR3 is CAWSVRGLNEKLFF. CDR3 DNA sequence: TGTGCCTGGAGTGTGAGGGGGCTTAATGAAAAACTGTTTTTT. The chain employs TRBV30 and TRBJ1-4; 7 bases map to TRBD1. V trimming: 0 bases; J trimming: 4 bases; junction bases outside the gene matches: 2. CDR1 and CDR2 from the germline V gene are GTSNPN and SVGIG (reference sequence). The CDR3 contains 14 residues.

The chain combines TRBV28 with TRBJ2-7, with TRBD2 identical over 11 bases. V shed 7 bases and J 9 bases; nucleotides not matched to a gene: 8. Germline V lookup: CDR1 MDHEN, CDR2 SYDVKM. The CDR3 runs 13 residues. CDR3 region: CASIGSGGAGQYF. The CDR3, as DNA: TGTGCCAGCATTGGTAGCGGGGGGGCCGGGCAGTACTTC.

This clone appeared a single time. V and J are TRBV9 and TRBJ2-1; 10 bases line up with TRBD2. The germline gives CDR1 SGDLS, CDR2 YYNGEE. Trimming took 0 bases from V and 1 from J; bases not matched to a gene: 4. The CDR3 has 17 residues. The CDR3 DNA sequence: TGTGCCAGCAGCGTAGTAGGGACTAGCGTATCCTACAATGAGCAGTTCTTC. Its translation: CASSVVGTSVSYNEQFF.